A selection of T cell receptor beta chains follows, all from one sample in a study of CD8 T cells in Susac syndrome. TCRdb re-analysed the immunoSEQ multiplex PCR reads in MiXCR, keeping a single row per CDR3 protein. This table has fewer than 85,000 distinct CDR3 sequences, 94% appearing once. The sequencing sample was made of CD8+ T cells from PBMCs. These receptors were taken from a human donor with Susac syndrome. The CDR3 runs from the conserved cysteine through the conserved F or W. D genes are given only for firm matches.

TRBJ2-7 TRBV9 TRBD1 16 CASSVEGGTGFREQYF TGTGCCAGCAGCGTAGAGGGCGGGACAGGGTTTCGCGAGCAGTACTTC
TRBJ1-1 TRBV28 NA 16 CASSLLGVSMNTEAFF TGTGCCAGCAGTTTATTAGGAGTGAGCATGAACACTGAAGCTTTCTTT
TRBJ1-2 TRBV12-3/TRBV12-4 TRBD1 15 CASSLGQGGIYGYTF TGTGCCAGCAGTTTAGGGCAGGGGGGGATTTATGGCTACACCTTC
TRBJ2-3 TRBV5-1 NA 15 CASSPRRASTDTQYF TGCGCCAGCAGCCCCCGTCGGGCTAGCACAGATACGCAGTATTTT
TRBJ2-7 TRBV19 NA 13 CASSTGRSIEQYF TGTGCCAGTTCAACAGGGAGGTCGATCGAGCAGTACTTC
TRBJ2-5 TRBV7-9 NA 12 CASSKGGETQYF TGTGCCAGCAGCAAGGGAGGAGAGACCCAGTACTTC
TRBJ2-3 TRBV4-3 NA 17 CASSQKWTTHPTDTQYF TGCGCCAGCAGCCAAAAATGGACTACCCATCCCACAGATACGCAGTATTTT
TRBJ2-7 TRBV4-1 NA 15 CASSQDRMETDEQYF TGCGCCAGCAGCCAAGACCGAATGGAGACTGACGAGCAGTACTTC
TRBJ2-7 TRBV12-3/TRBV12-4 TRBD1 13 CASSPDREGEQYF TGTGCCAGCAGTCCGGACAGGGAAGGCGAGCAGTACTTC
TRBJ1-5 TRBV7-9 NA 12 CASSFGNQPQHF TGTGCCAGCAGCTTTGGAAATCAGCCCCAGCATTTT
TRBJ2-7 TRBV5-1 NA 15 CASSYGRDTGYEQYF TGCGCCAGCAGCTACGGCCGGGACACCGGCTACGAGCAGTACTTC
TRBJ2-7 TRBV6-2/TRBV6-3 NA 15 CASSYGGRPSYEQYF TGTGCCAGCAGTTACGGGGGGCGTCCCTCCTACGAGCAGTACTTC
TRBJ1-1 TRBV12-3/TRBV12-4 TRBD1 15 CASSLDTGENTEAFF TGTGCCAGCAGTCTCGATACAGGGGAGAACACTGAAGCTTTCTTT
TRBJ2-2 TRBV20-1 TRBD2 14 CSARGLAGTGELFF TGCAGTGCTAGAGGTCTAGCGGGTACCGGGGAGCTGTTTTTT